The T cell receptor beta chain under discussion was sequenced for a study of control samples from healthy donors and cancer patients. The CDR3 is 13 residues long. V was clipped by 6 bases and J by 5 bases; unmatched bases: 7. The method was immunoSEQ multiplex PCR; TCRdb's version includes in-frame clones alone and lacks a portion of them. In the table there are 80,000 or so clones, 85% to 95% of which are singletons. The sequence was collected from a woman in her fifties or sixties in good health. The chain uses TRBV12-3 or TRBV12-4 and TRBJ2-7, with 7 nucleotides matching TRBD1. Sequencing was carried out using blood. DNA of the CDR3: TGTGCCAGCAGCCTTCTTACAGGGGACGAGCAGTACTTC. Translating it yields CASSLLTGDEQYF.